This is a list of T cell receptor beta chains from one sample in a study of T cells in Graves' hyperthyroidism and ophthalmopathy. TCRdb reanalysed the multiplex PCR reads using MiXCR and keeps one entry per CDR3 protein. The sample consists of around 560,000 distinct CDR3 sequences, approximately 15% of them appearing once. The source material was blood. The receptors here all came from a woman aged 18-35 years with Graves' hyperthyroidism. Both conserved end residues are part of each CDR3. The order of the fields is CDR3 length, D gene, clone size, J gene, V gene, CDR3 DNA, CDR3 protein. The D gene is left open where the match is weak. Clone size is not always given. Where it is, it says once, few, many or a class for expanded clones.

>14|-|many|TRBJ1-1|TRBV20-1
TGCAGTGCTATGATTCAGGGTGCGAGGGCTGAAGCTTTCTTT
CSAMIQGARAEAFF
>17|TRBD2|few|TRBJ2-5|TRBV4-1
TGCGCCAGCAGCCAACAGAGACTAGCGGGAGGGGAAGAGACCCAGTACTTC
CASSQQRLAGGEETQYF
>17|-|few|TRBJ1-6|TRBV20-1
TGCAGTGCTAGAGATTTGTGGAGCGAGGAGAGGGATTCACCCCTCCACTTT
CSARDLWSEERDSPLHF
>13|-|-|TRBJ2-3|TRBV12-3/TRBV12-4
TGTGCCAGCCTCTTTCAGGAGTGGGATACGCAGTATTTT
CASLFQEWDTQYF
>14|TRBD2|many|TRBJ2-2|TRBV29-1
TGCAGCGTTGAAAGCGGGAGTTCGGCCGGGGAGCTGTTTTTT
CSVESGSSAGELFF
>14|-|-|TRBJ2-5|TRBV6-4
TGTGCCAGCAGTGCCCGGGGGACAGAAGAGACCCAGTACTTC
CASSARGTEETQYF
>16|-|-|TRBJ1-3|TRBV7-6
TGTGCCAGCAGCTTAGGGGGTGGGAGCTCTGGAAACACCATATATTTT
CASSLGGGSSGNTIYF
>16|-|many|TRBJ2-1|TRBV6-6
TGTGCCAGCAGTTACCTCCGGGACATTTCCTACAATGAGCAGTTCTTC
CASSYLRDISYNEQFF
>13|-|-|TRBJ2-1|TRBV2
TGTGCCAGCGGGCAGGGGATAATGAATGAGCAGTTCTTC
CASGQGIMNEQFF
>14|TRBD1|few|TRBJ2-1|TRBV11-3
TGTGCCAGCAGCTCCCAGGACAGGGACAATGAGCAGTTCTTC
CASSSQDRDNEQFF
>17|TRBD2|few|TRBJ2-2|TRBV5-1
TGCGCCAGCAGCTGGACTAGCGGGGGGACGAACACCGGGGAGCTGTTTTTT
CASSWTSGGTNTGELFF
>15|-|few|TRBJ2-3|TRBV24-1
TGTGCCACCAGTGATTTCTTCGGCGGCACAGATACGCAGTATTTT
CATSDFFGGTDTQYF
>15|-|-|TRBJ2-7|TRBV27
TGTGCCAGCCGCACTAGTCCCCTCTCTAGGGGCGAGCGGTACTTC
CASRTSPLSRGERYF
>13|-|many|TRBJ2-4|TRBV12-3/TRBV12-4
TGTGCCAGTGTCAATATAGCCAAAAACATTCAGTACTTC
CASVNIAKNIQYF
>14|TRBD1|-|TRBJ2-2|TRBV6-4
TGTGCCAGCAGTGACAGGGGGCACACCGGGGAGCTGTTTTTT
CASSDRGHTGELFF
>15|-|-|TRBJ2-2|TRBV7-9
TGTGCCAGCAGCCTGGGGGAGACGAACACCGGGGAGCTGTTTTTT
CASSLGETNTGELFF
>18|TRBD2|many|TRBJ2-3|TRBV4-2
TGTGCCAGCAGCGGTCCTAGCGGGAGGGTAAATAGCACAGATACGCAGTATTTT
CASSGPSGRVNSTDTQYF
>15|-|-|TRBJ1-2|TRBV6-2/TRBV6-3
TGTGCCAGCAGTTCGTCTGGGGGGCGAAGCTATGGCTACACCTTC
CASSSSGGRSYGYTF
>16|TRBD1|-|TRBJ2-3|TRBV27
TGTGCCAGCAGTCCACCGGACAGGGCCCTCACAGATACGCAGTATTTT
CASSPPDRALTDTQYF
>18|-|-|TRBJ1-5|TRBV19
TGTGCCAGTAGTATAGACCTGGCAGGGACCTTAAGCAATCAGCCCCAGCATTTT
CASSIDLAGTLSNQPQHF